This T cell receptor (beta chain) was obtained from a study of shared clonotypes between healthy human individuals. Repertoires were generated with immunoSEQ multiplex PCR, while TCRdb's copy carries only in-frame clones and drops some. The sample has roughly 640,000 clones; about 96% are singletons. V lost 4 bases, J lost 2 bases, and 12 bases lay in between. Germline CDR1 MDHEN, CDR2 SYDVKM. The CDR3 has 14 amino acids. V usage is TRBV28 and J usage is TRBJ2-7; no firm D call. The clonotype was recovered from a woman in her twenties or thirties in good health. The sample comprised naive CD4+ T cells sorted from blood. Subset reported: CD45RA+ positively selected. Here the CDR3 DNA reads TGTGCCAGCAGTTGGATGGTGGGCCCCTACGAGCAGTACTTC. Encoded protein: CASSWMVGPYEQYF.